The next 12 T cell receptor beta chains were all read from a single sample in a study of CD8+ T cells in alopecia areata. Treatment denoted: oral pan-JAK inhibitor, 5-10 mg twice daily. The authors extracted RNA and reverse transcribed it into cDNA as the sequencing template. The data were produced by immunoSEQ multiplex PCR, yet TCRdb's version contains in-frame clones alone and is incomplete. The table shows 150,000 or so clones, with around 83% occurring only once. The source material was CD8+ T cells sorted from blood, sampled at week 4, from a patient treated with tofacitinib. The receptors here all came from a human donor with alopecia areata.

The chain links TRBV6-1 to TRBJ1-1; D call uncertain. Trimming left V 7 bases short and J 5 bases short, with 17 bases between. The CDR3 has 14 amino acids. The V gene's germline CDR1 is MNHNS and CDR2 SASEGT. The CDR3 is CASNSKGLGTEAFF. As DNA, the CDR3 is TGTGCCAGCAATAGCAAAGGGCTAGGAACTGAAGCTTTCTTT.

The chain combines TRBV29-1 with TRBJ2-3; D is unresolved. Germline V gene data show CDR1 as SQVTM and CDR2 as ANQGSEA. This CDR3 has 17 amino acids. V lost 0 bases to trimming and J lost 1 base, with 17 bases between them. In DNA, the CDR3 is TGCAGCGTTGAAGAGGCGGCAGTCGTATCCCGCACAGATACGCAGTATTTT. This gives the protein CSVEEAAVVSRTDTQYF.

V usage is TRBV7-8 and J usage is TRBJ2-3; unclear D gene. Trimming took off 7 bases at V and 1 base at J, with 9 bases between the two ends. The CDR3 consists of 13 residues. Germline CDR1 and CDR2: SGHVS and FQNEAQ. The CDR3 DNA is TGTGCCAGCACCTCGGAAGGCACAGATACGCAGTATTTT. Amino acid sequence: CASTSEGTDTQYF.

This clone was observed a handful of times. V is TRBV4-1 and J is TRBJ2-2; D ambiguous. V shed 1 base and J shed 3 bases, with 6 bases lying between them. Germline lookup yields CDR1 MGHRA and CDR2 YSYEKL. The length of the CDR3 is 14 residues. The CDR3 sequence is CASSQAVHTGELFF. The CDR3 DNA follows: TGCGCCAGCAGCCAAGCGGTACACACCGGGGAGCTGTTTTTT.

The chain has TRBV4-1 and TRBJ2-7, with 9 positions matching TRBD1. The J segment lost 2 bases and the V segment lost 3 bases, leaving 5 bases of the junction unmatched. Per the germline V gene, CDR1 is MGHRA and CDR2 is YSYEKL. The CDR3 totals 15 residues. CDR3 in DNA: TGCGCCAGCAGCCATGGACAGGGGTCGACCTACGAGCAGTACTTC. Amino acids: CASSHGQGSTYEQYF.

The chain has TRBV6-5 and TRBJ2-1; D may be TRBD2 (6 bases). V lost 3 bases and J lost 7, with 16 bases in between. Germline lookup yields CDR1 MNHEY and CDR2 SVGAGI. The CDR3 covers 15 residues. DNA of the CDR3: TGTGCCAGCAGTTATTTTAGCGGCCGAGGGAATGAGCAGTTCTTC. Protein: CASSYFSGRGNEQFF.

V is TRBV27 and J is TRBJ2-5, with D maybe TRBD1 (6 bases). The J call may be in error: the DNA end matches TRBJ2-7 better. CDR1 MNHEY and CDR2 SMNVEV come from the germline V gene (reference sequence). The CDR3 has 15 residues. The CDR3 coding sequence is TGTGCCAGCAGCCCGGACAGACAGCTTCTCTACGAGCAGTACTTC. This gives the protein CASSPDRQLLYEQYF.

The CDR3 protein is CSVELRDRGYEQYF. CDR3 bases: TGCAGCGTTGAACTCCGGGACAGGGGCTACGAGCAGTACTTC. The rearrangement uses TRBV29-1 and TRBJ2-7, with 10 bases identical to TRBD1. The germline V gene has CDR1 SQVTM and CDR2 ANQGSEA. CDR3 length equals 14 residues. V lost 2 bases, J lost 3 bases, and 4 bases stayed unmatched.

This clone was observed a single time. This chain connects TRBV6-5 to TRBJ2-7, with a weak D call TRBD2 (6 bases). The CDR3 totals 14 residues. The germline gives CDR1 MNHEY, CDR2 SVGAGI. V was trimmed by 0 bases and J by 3 bases, leaving 9 bases between them. The CDR3 coding sequence is TGTGCCAGCAGTTACTCGTCGGGGGACTACGAGCAGTACTTC. As protein: CASSYSSGDYEQYF.

The chain uses TRBV29-1 and TRBJ2-2, with D uncertain. Trimming removed 2 bases at V and 2 bases at J, with 9 bases between. Germline assignment: CDR1 SQVTM and CDR2 ANQGSEA. The CDR3 extends over 14 amino acids. The CDR3 reads CSVEKGFNTGELFF. The CDR3 region has the DNA TGCAGCGTTGAAAAAGGATTTAACACCGGGGAGCTGTTTTTT.

V usage is TRBV7-9 and J usage is TRBJ2-2, with 7 bases aligning to TRBD1. Germline values: CDR1 SEHNR, CDR2 FQNEAQ (reference sequence). The J segment lost 4 bases and the V segment lost 5 bases, leaving 7 bases of the junction unmatched. The CDR3 length is 15 residues. As DNA, the CDR3 is TGTGCCAGCAGCCCACGGGACAGACTCACCGGGGAGCTGTTTTTT. Protein product: CASSPRDRLTGELFF. Filled out from reference TRBV7-9 and TRBJ2-2, the complete variable domain reads DTGVSQNPRHKITKRGQNVTFRCDPISEHNRLYWYRQTLGQGPEFLTYFQNEAQLEKSRLLSDRFSAERPKGSFSTLEIQRTEQGDSAMYLCASSPRDRLTGELFFGEGSRLTVL.

The CDR3 coding sequence is TGTGCCATCATGGACAGGGGAAGTTCCTACGAGCAGTACTTC. The encoded protein is CAIMDRGSSYEQYF. The V and J genes are TRBV10-3 and TRBJ2-7; 9 bases are shared with TRBD1. Germline CDR1 is ENHRY and CDR2 is SYGVKD. The CDR3 contains 14 residues. V shed 7 bases and J 1 base; nucleotides not matched to a gene: 5.